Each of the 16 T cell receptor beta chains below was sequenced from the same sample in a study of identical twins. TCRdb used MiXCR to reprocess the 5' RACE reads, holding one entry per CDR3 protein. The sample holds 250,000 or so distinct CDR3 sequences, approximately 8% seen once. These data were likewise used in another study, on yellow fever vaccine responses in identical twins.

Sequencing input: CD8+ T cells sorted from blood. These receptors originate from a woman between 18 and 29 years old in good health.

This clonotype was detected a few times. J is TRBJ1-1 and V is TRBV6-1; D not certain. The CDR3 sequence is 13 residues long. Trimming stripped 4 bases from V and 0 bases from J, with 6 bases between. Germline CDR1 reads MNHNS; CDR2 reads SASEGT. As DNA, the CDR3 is TGTGCCAGCAGTGTGGGATTGAACACTGAAGCTTTCTTT. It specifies CASSVGLNTEAFF.

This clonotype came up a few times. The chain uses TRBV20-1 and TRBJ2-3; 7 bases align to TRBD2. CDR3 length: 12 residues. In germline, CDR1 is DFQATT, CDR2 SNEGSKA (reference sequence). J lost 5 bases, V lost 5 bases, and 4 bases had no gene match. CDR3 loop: CSASRGLDTQYF. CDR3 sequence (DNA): TGCAGTGCTTCGCGGGGGTTAGATACGCAGTATTTT.

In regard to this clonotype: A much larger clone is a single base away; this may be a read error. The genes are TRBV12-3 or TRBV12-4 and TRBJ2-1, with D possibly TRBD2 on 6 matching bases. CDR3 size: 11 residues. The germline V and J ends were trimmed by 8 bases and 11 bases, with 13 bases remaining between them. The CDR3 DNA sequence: TGTGCCAGCGGGGGGACGAATAAGCAGTTCTTC. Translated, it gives CASGGTNKQFF.

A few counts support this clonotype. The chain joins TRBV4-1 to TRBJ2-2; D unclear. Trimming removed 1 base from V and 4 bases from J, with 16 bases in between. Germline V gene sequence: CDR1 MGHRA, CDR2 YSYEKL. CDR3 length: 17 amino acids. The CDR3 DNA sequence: TGCGCCAGCAGCCAAGCTTATTTAGTGGGTACCACCGGGGAGCTGTTTTTT. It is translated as CASSQAYLVGTTGELFF.

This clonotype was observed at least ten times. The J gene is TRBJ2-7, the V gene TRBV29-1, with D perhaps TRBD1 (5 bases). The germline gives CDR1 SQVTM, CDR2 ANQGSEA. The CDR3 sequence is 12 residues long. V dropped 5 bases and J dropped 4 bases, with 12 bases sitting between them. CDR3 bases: TGCAGCGTTTTTGACAGCACTTACGAGCAGTACGTC. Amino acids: CSVFDSTYEQYV.

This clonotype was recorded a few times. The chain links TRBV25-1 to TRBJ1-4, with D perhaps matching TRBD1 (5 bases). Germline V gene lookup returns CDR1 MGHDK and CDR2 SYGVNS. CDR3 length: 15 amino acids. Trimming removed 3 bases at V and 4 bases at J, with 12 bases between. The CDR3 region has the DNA TGTGCCAGCAGTGATGACCGGGACCTTAATGAAAAACTGTTTTTT. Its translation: CASSDDRDLNEKLFF.

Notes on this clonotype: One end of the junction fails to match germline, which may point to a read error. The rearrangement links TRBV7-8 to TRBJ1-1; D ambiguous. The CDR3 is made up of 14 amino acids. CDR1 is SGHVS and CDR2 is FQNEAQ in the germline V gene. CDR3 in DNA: TGTGCCATCAGCTTTGGGCACGTGAACACTGAAGCTTTCTTT. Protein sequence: CAISFGHVNTEAFF.

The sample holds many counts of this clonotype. The CDR3, as DNA: TGTGCCAGCAGTTTTGGGCAGACTAGGAATGAGCAGTTCTTC. Residues: CASSFGQTRNEQFF. This chain uses TRBV28 with TRBJ2-1, with D possibly being TRBD2 (6 bases). Trimming shortened V by 3 bases and J by 7 bases, and 13 bases separated the two germline ends. Germline values: CDR1 MDHEN, CDR2 SYDVKM. The CDR3 length is 14 residues.

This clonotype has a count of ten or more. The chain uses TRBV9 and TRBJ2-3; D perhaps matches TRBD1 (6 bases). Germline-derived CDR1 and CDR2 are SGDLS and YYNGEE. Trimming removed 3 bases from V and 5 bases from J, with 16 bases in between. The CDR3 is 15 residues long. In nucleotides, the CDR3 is TGTGCCAGCAGCGCGGACAGCACCTCGAGAGATACGCAGTATTTT. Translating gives CASSADSTSRDTQYF.

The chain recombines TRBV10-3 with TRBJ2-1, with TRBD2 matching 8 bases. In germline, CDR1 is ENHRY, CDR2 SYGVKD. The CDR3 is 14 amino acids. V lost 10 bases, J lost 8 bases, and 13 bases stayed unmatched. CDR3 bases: TGTGCCACCTCACCAGGGACTAGTGGATATGAGCAGTTCTTC. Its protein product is CATSPGTSGYEQFF.

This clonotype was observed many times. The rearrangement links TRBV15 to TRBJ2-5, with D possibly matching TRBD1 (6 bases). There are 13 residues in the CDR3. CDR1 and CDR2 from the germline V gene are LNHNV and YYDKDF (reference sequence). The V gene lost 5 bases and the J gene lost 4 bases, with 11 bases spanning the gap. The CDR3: CATSPPGAETQYF. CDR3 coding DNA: TGTGCCACCAGCCCTCCAGGGGCAGAGACCCAGTACTTC.

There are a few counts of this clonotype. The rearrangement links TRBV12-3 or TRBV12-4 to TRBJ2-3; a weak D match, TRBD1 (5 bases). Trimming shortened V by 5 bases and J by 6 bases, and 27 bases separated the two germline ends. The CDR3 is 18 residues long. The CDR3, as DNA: TGTGCCAGCAGTGCCCTTCCCCAGGGTATAGAGGTCTATGATACGCAGTATTTT. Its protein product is CASSALPQGIEVYDTQYF.

The CDR3 DNA reads as TGTGCCAGCAGTTCTACAGGGGCTGAGCAGTTCTTC. Its protein product is CASSSTGAEQFF. V gene TRBV12-3 or TRBV12-4 combines with J gene TRBJ2-1; 7 nucleotides match TRBD1. V lost 4 bases, J lost 9 bases, and 3 bases stayed unmatched. The CDR3 totals 12 residues.

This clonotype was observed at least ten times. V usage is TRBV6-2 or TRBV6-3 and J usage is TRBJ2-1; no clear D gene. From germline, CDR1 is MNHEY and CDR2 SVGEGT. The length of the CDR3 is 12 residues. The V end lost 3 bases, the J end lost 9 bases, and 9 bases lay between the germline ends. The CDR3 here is CASSYSESEQFF. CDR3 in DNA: TGTGCCAGCAGTTATTCGGAGAGTGAGCAGTTCTTC.

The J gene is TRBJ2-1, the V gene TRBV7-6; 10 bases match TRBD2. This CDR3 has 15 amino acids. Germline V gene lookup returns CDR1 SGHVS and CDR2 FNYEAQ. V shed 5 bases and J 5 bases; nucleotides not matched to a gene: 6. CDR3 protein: CASSIGLADNNEQFF. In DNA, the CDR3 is TGTGCCAGCAGCATTGGACTAGCGGACAACAATGAGCAGTTCTTC.

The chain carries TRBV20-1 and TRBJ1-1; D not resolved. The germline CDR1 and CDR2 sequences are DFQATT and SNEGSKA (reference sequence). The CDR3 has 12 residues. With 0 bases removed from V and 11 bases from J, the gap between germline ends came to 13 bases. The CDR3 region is CSAREREVGAFF. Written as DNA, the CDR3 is TGCAGTGCTAGAGAGAGGGAGGTGGGGGCTTTCTTT.